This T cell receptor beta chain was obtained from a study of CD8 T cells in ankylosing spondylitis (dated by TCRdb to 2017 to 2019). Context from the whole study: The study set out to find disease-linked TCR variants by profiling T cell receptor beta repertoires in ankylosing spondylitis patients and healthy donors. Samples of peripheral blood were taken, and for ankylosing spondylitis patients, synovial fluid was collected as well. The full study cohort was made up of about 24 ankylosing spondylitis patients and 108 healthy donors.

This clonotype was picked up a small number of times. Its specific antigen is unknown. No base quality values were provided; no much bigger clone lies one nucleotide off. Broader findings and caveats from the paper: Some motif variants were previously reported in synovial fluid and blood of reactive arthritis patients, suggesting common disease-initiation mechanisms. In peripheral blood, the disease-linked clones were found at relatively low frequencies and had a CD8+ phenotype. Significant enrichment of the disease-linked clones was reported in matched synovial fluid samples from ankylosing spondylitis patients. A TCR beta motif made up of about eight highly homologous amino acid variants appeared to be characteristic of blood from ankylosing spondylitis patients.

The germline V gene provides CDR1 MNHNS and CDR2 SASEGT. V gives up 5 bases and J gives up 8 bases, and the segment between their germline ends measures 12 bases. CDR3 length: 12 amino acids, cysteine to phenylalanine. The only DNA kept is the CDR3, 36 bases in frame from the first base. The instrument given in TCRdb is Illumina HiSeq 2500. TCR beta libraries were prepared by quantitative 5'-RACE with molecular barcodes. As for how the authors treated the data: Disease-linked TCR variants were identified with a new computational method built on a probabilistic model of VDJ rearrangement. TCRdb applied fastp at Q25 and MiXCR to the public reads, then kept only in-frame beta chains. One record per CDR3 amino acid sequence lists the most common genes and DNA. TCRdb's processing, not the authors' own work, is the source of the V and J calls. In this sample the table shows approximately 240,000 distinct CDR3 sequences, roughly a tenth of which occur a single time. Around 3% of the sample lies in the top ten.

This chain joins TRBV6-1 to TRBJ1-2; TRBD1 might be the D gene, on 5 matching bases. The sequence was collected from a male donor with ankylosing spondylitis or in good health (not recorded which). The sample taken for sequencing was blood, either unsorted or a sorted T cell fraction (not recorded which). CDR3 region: CASSRSTGGYTF. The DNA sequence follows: TGTGCCAGCAGTCGCTCTACAGGAGGCTACACCTTC.